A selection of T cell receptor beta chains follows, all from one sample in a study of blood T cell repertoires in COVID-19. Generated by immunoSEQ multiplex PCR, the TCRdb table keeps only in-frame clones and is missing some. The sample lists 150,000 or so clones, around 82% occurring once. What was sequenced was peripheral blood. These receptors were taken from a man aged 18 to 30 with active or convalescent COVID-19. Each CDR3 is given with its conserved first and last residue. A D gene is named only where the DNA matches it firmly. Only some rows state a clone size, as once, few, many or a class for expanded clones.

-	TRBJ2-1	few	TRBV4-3	CASSQDRGPGDNNEQFF	TGCGCCAGCAGCCAAGATCGAGGTCCGGGGGATAACAATGAGCAGTTCTTC
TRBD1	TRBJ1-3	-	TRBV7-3	CASSMGQGTGNTIYF	TGTGCCAGCAGCATGGGACAGGGCACTGGAAACACCATATATTTT
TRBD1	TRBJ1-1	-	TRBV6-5	CASSHRGRGNTEAFF	TGTGCCAGCAGTCATAGGGGGCGCGGGAACACTGAAGCTTTCTTT
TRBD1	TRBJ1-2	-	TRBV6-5	CASGNGQDGYGYTF	TGTGCCAGCGGCAACGGACAGGATGGCTATGGCTACACCTTC
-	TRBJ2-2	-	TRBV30	CAFLPAGRVPGELFF	TGTGCCTTCCTTCCCGCGGGCCGCGTCCCCGGGGAGCTGTTTTTT
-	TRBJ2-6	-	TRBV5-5	CASSAQGKSGANVLTF	TGTGCCAGCAGCGCACAGGGTAAGTCTGGGGCCAACGTCCTGACTTTC
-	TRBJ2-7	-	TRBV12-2	CASRLSRVDEQYF	TGTGCAAGTCGCTTAAGCAGGGTTGACGAGCAGTACTTC
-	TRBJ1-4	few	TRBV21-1	CASSLPGSFVGTNEKLFF	TGTGCCAGCAGCCTACCCGGTAGTTTCGTCGGAACTAATGAAAAACTGTTTTTT
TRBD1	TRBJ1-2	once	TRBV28	CASSRDRGNYGYTF	TGTGCCAGCAGTAGGGACAGGGGAAACTATGGCTACACCTTC
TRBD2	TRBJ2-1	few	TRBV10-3	CAISETLAGVNEQFF	TGTGCCATCAGTGAAACCCTAGCGGGGGTCAATGAGCAGTTCTTC
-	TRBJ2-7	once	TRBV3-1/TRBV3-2	CASSPPGGNYEQYF	TGTGCCAGCAGCCCTCCTGGGGGGAATTACGAGCAGTACTTC
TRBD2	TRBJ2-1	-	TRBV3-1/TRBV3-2	CASSQPLAAFGYEQFF	TGTGCCAGCAGCCAACCACTAGCGGCCTTTGGCTATGAGCAGTTCTTC
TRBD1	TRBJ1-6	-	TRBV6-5	CASSYSDRATRPLHF	TGTGCCAGCAGTTACTCTGACAGGGCGACGAGGCCCCTCCACTTT
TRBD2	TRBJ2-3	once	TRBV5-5	CASSLWTSDSDTQYF	TGTGCCAGCAGCTTGTGGACTAGTGATTCAGATACGCAGTATTTT
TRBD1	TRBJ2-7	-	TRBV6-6	CASSGVGQGARYEQYF	TGTGCCAGCAGCGGGGTCGGACAGGGGGCGCGATACGAGCAGTACTTC
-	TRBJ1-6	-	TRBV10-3	CAIRRQAGSPLHF	TGTGCCATCAGGAGACAGGCTGGGTCACCCCTCCACTTT
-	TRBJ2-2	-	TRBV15	CATSRDPTGELFF	TGTGCCACCAGCAGAGATCCTACCGGGGAGCTGTTTTTT
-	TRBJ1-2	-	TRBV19	CASSDEYRGTF	TGTGCCAGTAGTGATGAGTATCGAGGCACCTTC
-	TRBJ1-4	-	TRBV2	CASNSLQGSQEKLFF	TGTGCCAGCAACTCCTTACAGGGATCTCAGGAAAAACTGTTTTTT
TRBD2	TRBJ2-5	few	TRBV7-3	CASSLSSGQETQYF	TGTGCCAGCAGCTTATCTAGCGGCCAAGAGACCCAGTACTTC
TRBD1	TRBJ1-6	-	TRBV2	CASSRTGGESNSPLHF	TGTGCCAGCAGTAGGACAGGGGGCGAGTCGAATTCACCCCTCCACTTT
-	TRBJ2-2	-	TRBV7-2	CASSILRDTGELFF	TGTGCCAGCAGCATCCTCCGGGACACCGGGGAGCTGTTTTTT
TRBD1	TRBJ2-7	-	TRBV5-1	CASSSGTAYSYEQYF	TGCGCCAGCAGCTCCGGGACAGCCTACTCCTACGAGCAGTACTTC
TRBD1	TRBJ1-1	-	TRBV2	CASRKETGRGTEAFF	TGTGCCAGCAGGAAAGAGACAGGGCGTGGCACTGAAGCTTTCTTT
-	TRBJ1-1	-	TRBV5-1	CASSLGSSGRNTEAFF	TGCGCCAGCAGCTTAGGTTCCAGCGGTAGGAACACTGAAGCTTTCTTT
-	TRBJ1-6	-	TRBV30	CAWSVGQYNSPLHF	TGTGCCTGGAGTGTAGGACAGTATAATTCACCCCTCCACTTT
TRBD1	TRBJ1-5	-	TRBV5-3	CARRRDRCDQPQHF	TGTGCCAGAAGGCGGGACAGGTGTGATCAGCCCCAGCATTTT
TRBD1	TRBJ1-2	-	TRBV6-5	CASSFRGTGGYTF	TGTGCCAGCAGCTTCAGGGGGACGGGCGGCTACACCTTC
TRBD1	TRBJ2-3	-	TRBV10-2	CASRTDRGLADTQYF	TGCGCCAGCAGGACCGACAGGGGGCTAGCAGATACGCAGTATTTT
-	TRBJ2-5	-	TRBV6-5	CASRNSQETQYF	TGTGCCAGCAGAAACAGTCAAGAGACCCAGTACTTC
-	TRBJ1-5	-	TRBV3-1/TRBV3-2	CASSPRGSYQPQHF	TGTGCCAGCAGCCCCCGGGGGTCATATCAGCCCCAGCATTTT
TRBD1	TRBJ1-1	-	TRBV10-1	CASSLDRGSEAFF	TGCGCCAGCAGCCTGGACAGGGGTAGTGAAGCTTTCTTT
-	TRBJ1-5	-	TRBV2	CASSGGLSRNQPQHF	TGTGCCAGCAGTGGGGGCCTAAGTCGCAATCAGCCCCAGCATTTT
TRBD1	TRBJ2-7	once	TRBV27	CASRLSTGNHEQYF	TGTGCCAGCAGACTATCGACAGGGAACCACGAGCAGTACTTC
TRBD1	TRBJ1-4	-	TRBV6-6	CASSLRTGGNEKLFF	TGTGCCAGCAGTTTGAGAACAGGGGGGAATGAAAAACTGTTTTTT
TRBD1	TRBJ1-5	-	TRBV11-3	CASSLPQTGGGNQPQHF	TGTGCCAGCAGCTTACCCCAAACAGGGGGCGGCAATCAGCCCCAGCATTTT
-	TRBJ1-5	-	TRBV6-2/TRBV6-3	CASSRRGSNQPQHF	TGTGCCAGCAGCCGCAGGGGCTCCAATCAGCCCCAGCATTTT
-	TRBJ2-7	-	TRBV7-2	CASSLGGGRHSYEQYF	TGTGCCAGCAGCTTAGGAGGAGGTCGACATTCCTACGAGCAGTACTTC
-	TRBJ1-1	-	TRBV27	CASSLPPTDPNTEAFF	TGTGCCAGCAGTTTGCCGCCCACAGATCCGAACACTGAAGCTTTCTTT
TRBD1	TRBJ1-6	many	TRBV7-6	CASSLAGAGTGNNSPLHF	TGTGCCAGCAGCTTAGCCGGGGCGGGGACAGGGAATAATTCACCCCTCCACTTT
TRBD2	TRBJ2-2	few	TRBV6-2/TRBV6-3	CASSSRASGNTGELFF	TGTGCCAGCAGCTCCCGGGCTAGCGGCAACACCGGGGAGCTGTTTTTT
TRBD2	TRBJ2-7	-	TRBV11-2	CASSPRTSSSYEQYF	TGTGCCAGCAGCCCTAGGACTAGCAGTTCCTACGAGCAGTACTTC
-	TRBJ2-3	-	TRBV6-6	CASRTGSDTQYF	TGTGCCAGCAGAACAGGAAGTGATACGCAGTATTTT
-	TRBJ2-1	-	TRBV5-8	CASSPTSSSYNEQFF	TGTGCCAGCAGCCCCACTAGTTCTTCCTACAATGAGCAGTTCTTC
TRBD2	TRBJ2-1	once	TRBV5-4	CASSLSSGSYNEQFF	TGTGCCAGCAGCTTGAGCAGCGGGAGTTATAATGAGCAGTTCTTC
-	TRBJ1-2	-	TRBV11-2	CASSLEYASGNDYTF	TGTGCCAGCAGCTTAGAGTACGCGTCGGGGAACGACTACACCTTC
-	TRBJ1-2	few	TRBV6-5	CASSYSGLRGGYTF	TGTGCCAGCAGTTACTCGGGTCTACGAGGGGGCTACACCTTC
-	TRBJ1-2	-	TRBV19	CATARNNYGYTF	TGTGCCACCGCGAGGAATAACTATGGCTACACCTTC
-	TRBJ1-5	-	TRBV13	CASSLGTAGSNQPQHF	TGTGCCAGCAGCTTAGGGACAGCCGGGAGCAATCAGCCCCAGCATTTT
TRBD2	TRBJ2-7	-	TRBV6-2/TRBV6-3	CASSYMAGEPLSYEQYF	TGTGCCAGCAGTTACATGGCGGGAGAGCCCCTCTCCTACGAGCAGTACTTC
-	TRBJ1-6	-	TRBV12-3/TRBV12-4	CASSSGAQKDF	TGTGCCAGCAGTTCAGGGGCCCAGAAAGACTTT
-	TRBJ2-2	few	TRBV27	CASRFETANTGELFF	TGTGCCAGCAGATTCGAGACAGCGAACACCGGGGAGCTGTTTTTT
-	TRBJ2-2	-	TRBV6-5	CASSFEGGVNTGELFF	TGTGCCAGCAGTTTTGAGGGAGGTGTGAACACCGGGGAGCTGTTTTTT
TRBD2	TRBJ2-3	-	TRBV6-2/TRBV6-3	CASSYEGTSGSTDTQYF	TGTGCCAGCAGTTACGAGGGGACTAGCGGTAGCACAGATACGCAGTATTTT
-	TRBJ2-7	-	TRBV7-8	CASSPVEIYEQYF	TGTGCCAGCAGCCCCGTTGAGATCTACGAGCAGTACTTC
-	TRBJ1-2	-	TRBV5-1	CASSFSVGEGYGYTF	TGCGCCAGCAGCTTCAGCGTAGGGGAGGGCTATGGCTACACCTTC
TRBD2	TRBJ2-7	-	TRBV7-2	CASSRGLAEAYEQYF	TGTGCCAGCAGCCGTGGACTAGCGGAAGCCTACGAGCAGTACTTC
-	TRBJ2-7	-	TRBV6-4	CASRGRAAYEQYF	TGTGCCAGCAGGGGCAGGGCGGCATACGAGCAGTACTTC